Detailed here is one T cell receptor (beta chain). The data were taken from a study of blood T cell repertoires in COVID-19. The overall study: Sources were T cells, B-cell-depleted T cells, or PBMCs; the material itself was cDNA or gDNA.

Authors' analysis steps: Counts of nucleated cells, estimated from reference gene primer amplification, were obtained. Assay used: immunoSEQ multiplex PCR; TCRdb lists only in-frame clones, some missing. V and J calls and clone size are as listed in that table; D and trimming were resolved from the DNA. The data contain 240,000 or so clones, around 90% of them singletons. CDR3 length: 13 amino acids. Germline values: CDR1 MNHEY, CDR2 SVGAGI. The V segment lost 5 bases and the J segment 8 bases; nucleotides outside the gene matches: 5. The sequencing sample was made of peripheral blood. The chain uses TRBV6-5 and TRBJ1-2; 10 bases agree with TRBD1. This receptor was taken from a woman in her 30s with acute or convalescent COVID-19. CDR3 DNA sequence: TGTGCCAGCAGTACCGACAGGGGGCGCGGCTACACCTTC. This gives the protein CASSTDRGRGYTF.